The TCR beta chain under discussion was sequenced for a study of cytomegalovirus exposure and HLA in healthy donors. Study findings and constraints: There were some public TCRs occurring in many donors, but most TCR sequences were rare. Common viral pathogens seemed to be connected with several of the most significant clusters, according to a later analysis. Compared with the approximately 680-donor mean, an Asian-associated ancestry cluster reportedly had fewer N-insertions, according to a later analysis.

As to this clone: Its specificity is not known.

PCR involved 60 Vbeta and 13 Jbeta primers. Clones were sequenced by immunoSEQ multiplex PCR, and TCRdb holds only the in-frame ones, with some missing. The sample lists 150,000 to 200,000 clones, roughly two thirds occurring once. The CDR3 contains 14 residues. The V and J ends lost 0 bases and 1 base respectively, with 4 bases between them. Germline lookup yields CDR1 MNHEY and CDR2 SVGAGI. The chain has TRBV6-5 and TRBJ1-3, with unresolved D. The sample comprised PBMCs. The source of this sequence is a woman between 40 and 50 years old in good health and CMV-seropositive. The CDR3 nucleotides are TGTGCCAGCAGTTACTCGCAGTCTGGAAACACCATATATTTT. Amino acids: CASSYSQSGNTIYF.